This T cell receptor (beta chain) was found in a study of cytomegalovirus exposure and HLA in healthy donors (dated by TCRdb to about 2017). About the investigation overall: An earlier analysis of 587 of the donors reported 276 Gb of sequence data and 90 million to 120 million unique TCR beta sequences obtained from some 170 million T cells. An early release that covered about 640 HLA-typed donors contained about 290 gigabases of sequencing data and 85 million to 100 million unique TCR sequences. Of the 350 to 450 genotyped donors, 75% to 85% were placed in the genetic ancestry cluster associated with self-reported Caucasian donors. The aim of the study was to test whether cataloging public T cell receptors could identify signatures of past pathogen exposure. The study profiled the T cell repertoires of around 700 subjects by immunosequencing and related them to cytomegalovirus serostatus. A separate validation cohort of 100 to 150 different subjects was used in addition to the approximately 610-subject first cohort. To predict cytomegalovirus infection status, the study combined high-throughput TCR immunosequencing, statistical association of individual TCRs with disease status, and machine learning. In a later analysis, previously published TCR beta repertoires from 666 donors were re-analyzed and high-resolution HLA genotyping was added so that TCR occurrence patterns could be studied. The later analysis used no new phenotypic data to find candidate immune exposures, relying instead on TCR beta sequences and their occurrence across donors. An earlier analysis of approximately 500 of the donors applied high-throughput TCR beta sequencing to assess whether each TCR beta V gene segment acted as functional or pseudogenic. Donor age, sex, ethnicity and CMV serostatus were compiled together with the repertoire data. In a later genetic analysis, genome-wide SNP genotypes for about three fifths of the 666 donors were used, and that subset was treated as a discovery cohort. Every discovery cohort repertoire had been produced on one sequencing platform. HLA typing covered class I and class II loci at four-digit resolution. Typing coverage varied by locus: roughly 629-630 donors for A, B, C, DRB1 and DQB1; roughly 520 for DQA1; more than 600 for DPA1; approximately 450 for DPB1. Roughly 5 DR-DQ haplotypes were handled as single units for association and clustering, since linkage in the cohort was strong. Across 398 genotyped donors of the cohort, an average of about 200,000 unique TCR beta nucleotide sequences per donor were sequenced, and approximately 17% of those sequences were non-productive. What the work shows at the level of the full study, not this receptor alone: In a later analysis, HLA-associated TCR beta chains showed more clonal expansion and lower generation probabilities than non-associated chains that were equally common. A total of about 150 TCR beta chains were listed by the study as associated with cytomegalovirus. In a later analysis, TCR association rates were found to vary across HLA loci, with the most associated TCRs seen for DRB1 alleles and the fewest for HLA-C alleles. A further reported finding was that TCR beta sequences accurately predicted the HLA-A and HLA-B alleles for most subjects in the first cohort. Correlated functional status among segregating V segments might reflect linkage disequilibrium, but an unknown experimental factor could not be ruled out. A later analysis found that most CMV-associated TCR beta chains appeared HLA-restricted, with HLA associations seemingly driven largely by CMV exposure. Cytomegalovirus status was reported to be diagnosed by the classifier with high specificity and sensitivity in both the original and validation cohorts. According to the authors, the approach could potentially be generalized to other disease states and immunological phenotypes. In a later analysis, more than 15,000 TCR beta sequences were associated with specific HLA alleles at a false discovery rate of 0.05. Several of the top co-occurrence clusters appeared to be linked to parvovirus B19, influenza, CMV and Epstein-Barr virus, according to a later analysis. V-gene and J-gene trimming of TCR beta chains was associated with a missense DCLRE1C variant in a later genetic analysis, and the association was replicated in an independent cohort. Roughly 17 rarely observed V segments, including chromosome 9 orphons, were excluded from the earlier analysis of approximately 500 of the donors because counts were too low. A few of the identified cytomegalovirus-associated TCR beta chains were confirmed in vitro to be specific for cytomegalovirus antigens. CMV serostatus was the only immune exposure information available for the cohort. Roughly uniform sequencing depth across donors was assumed in presence/absence analyses, although this assumption may not hold. Some IMGT-functional V segments, including TRBV6-2 and TRBV6-3, could not be distinguished by the 87-base-pair reads and were therefore excluded. Most TCR sequences were observed very rarely across donors, whereas some public TCRs were present in many individuals. Strong co-occurrence of HLA alleles, especially DR and DQ, made assigning TCR associations to individual alleles difficult. Because HLA typing was unavailable for some donors at each locus, only the typed subset was used in association tests. An earlier analysis of approximately 540 of the donors showed that most TCR beta V segments appeared in productive rearrangements either about 87% or about 30% of the time, which broadly matched IMGT annotations. This cohort had only TCR beta chains sequenced, and the lack of alpha or paired-chain data limited which features could be detected. The sequencing pipeline was judged likely to have produced a cluster of highly shared sequence variants as a technical artifact. Compared with the roughly 700-donor mean, donors in an Asian-associated ancestry cluster had fewer N-insertions in productive TCRs, according to a later genetic analysis.

In regard to this clone: Its antigen target is currently unknown. It has no much larger one-base neighbor in the sample; base qualities were not kept.

Receptor amplification or capture employed the immunoSEQ multiplex PCR assay. For the multiplex PCR, a mixture combining 60 forward primers for TCR Vbeta segments and 13 reverse primers for TCR Jbeta segments was used. The CDR3 region of rearranged TCR beta genes was amplified from genomic DNA by a multiplex PCR assay. Amplified TCR beta libraries were sequenced as 87-base-pair reads on the Illumina HiSeq System. In the paper's pipeline: A later analysis counted about 80 million unique TCR beta chains across the roughly 700 repertoires, and some 12 million of these chains were shared by at least two donors. Raw reads were error-corrected and collapsed into unique sequences with a nearest-neighbor algorithm that merged closely related sequences to remove PCR and sequencing errors. To assign V, D and J gene segments, CDR3 sequences were aligned to IMGT reference sequences. Each retained sequence needed at least a six-nucleotide match to both a V gene segment and a J gene segment. A rearrangement counted as productive if the CDR3 had no stop codons and remained in frame with V and J, and every other rearrangement counted as non-productive. Following IMGT convention, CDR3 was defined as the stretch from the second conserved V-encoded cysteine to the conserved J-encoded phenylalanine. In an earlier analysis of roughly 580 of the donors, sequences lacking an unambiguous match to a single V gene segment were excluded. In an earlier analysis of a few hundred of the donors, V segments were called functional above 56.7% productive rearrangements and were called segregating when the between-donor standard deviation exceeded 5%. A statistical classification framework was built for diagnosing cytomegalovirus status from the catalog of TCR beta chain sequences. V and J gene assignment, in a later analysis, came from comparing TCR nucleotide sequences with IMGT/GENE-DB human TR gene sequences. A later analysis assigned CDR3 sequences and most-parsimonious VDJ recombination scenarios with the TCRdist pipeline. In a later analysis, every TCR beta chain was defined by the combination of its CDR3 amino acid sequence and its V-gene family, and reads without a unique V-gene family were dropped. A later analysis removed 592 highly shared, low-generation-probability nucleotide sequences to deal with suspected cross-contamination and a sequencing artifact. In a later analysis, a clonal expansion index for each public chain was calculated from normalized within-repertoire ranks of inferred template counts. In a later analysis, generation probabilities were computed with a VDJ recombination model fitted to out-of-frame rearrangements, and the resulting probabilities were checked against IGoR. A later analysis scored TCR-TCR, TCR-HLA and TCR-CMV co-occurrence with hypergeometric tests, applying a repertoire-size bias correction to TCR pairs. In a later analysis, false discovery rates were estimated by permuting HLA or CMV assignments 20 times. A later analysis grouped co-occurring TCRs with DBSCAN, adding TCRdist sequence similarity when clustering within HLA-allele-positive subsets. Repertoires with fewer than 30,000 or more than 120,000 public chains were left out of co-occurrence clustering, as were a handful of repertoires with anomalous nucleotide sharing. Sourced from immuneACCESS, this table was stored by TCRdb with only in-frame sequences that have V and J called. A share of the clones is absent; for the studies checked, an unresolved V gene accounts for under half, and the remainder has no known explanation. Clone size and V and J calls were adopted from that table, with D and trimming inferred from the DNA. This sample is represented by 150,000 to 200,000 clones; 80% of them were singletons. Roughly 0.99% of the sample is taken by the ten largest.

The CDR3 contains 13 residues, cysteine and phenylalanine counted. Just CDR3 DNA is preserved here, 39 bases in frame from base 1. V is pruned by 10 bases and J by 6 bases, leaving 8 bases of the junction without a gene match. The germline V gene sets CDR1 to SNHLY and CDR2 to FYNNEI. The cohort consisted of 600 to 700 healthy bone marrow donors. Cohort members were all nominally healthy when sampled, although unrecorded immune exposures were likely present. The donor was CMV seronegative and was included in the group of hundreds of seronegative cohort members. Every donor gave a peripheral blood sample, and the peripheral blood mononuclear cells from that sample were used for TCR beta sequencing. Genomic DNA extraction from the blood cell samples was performed with the Qiagen DNeasy Blood Extraction Kit.

This TCR was sampled from a woman aged 40-49 years in good health and CMV-seronegative. Sequencing used PBMCs. Here the chain combines TRBV2 and TRBJ1-4; 7 bases in between match TRBD1. Here the CDR3 is given as CATQGGFDEKLFF. The nucleotide sequence reads as follows: TGTGCCACCCAGGGGGGTTTCGATGAAAAACTGTTTTTT.